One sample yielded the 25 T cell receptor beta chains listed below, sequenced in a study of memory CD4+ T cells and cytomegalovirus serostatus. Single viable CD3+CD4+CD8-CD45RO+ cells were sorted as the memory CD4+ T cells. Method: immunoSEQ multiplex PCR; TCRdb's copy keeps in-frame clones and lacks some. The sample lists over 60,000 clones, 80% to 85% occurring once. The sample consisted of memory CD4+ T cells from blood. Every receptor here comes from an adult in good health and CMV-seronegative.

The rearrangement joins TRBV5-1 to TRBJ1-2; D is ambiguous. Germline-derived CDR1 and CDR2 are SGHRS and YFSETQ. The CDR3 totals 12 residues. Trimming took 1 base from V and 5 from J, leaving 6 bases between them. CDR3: CASSLTGYGYTF. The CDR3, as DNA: TGCGCCAGCAGCTTGACCGGGTATGGCTACACCTTC.

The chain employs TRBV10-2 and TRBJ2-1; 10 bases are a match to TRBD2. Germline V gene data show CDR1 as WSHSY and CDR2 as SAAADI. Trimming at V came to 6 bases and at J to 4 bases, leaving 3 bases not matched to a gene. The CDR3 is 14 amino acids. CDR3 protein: CASRASGSYNEQFF. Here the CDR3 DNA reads TGCGCCAGCAGGGCTAGCGGGAGTTACAATGAGCAGTTCTTC.

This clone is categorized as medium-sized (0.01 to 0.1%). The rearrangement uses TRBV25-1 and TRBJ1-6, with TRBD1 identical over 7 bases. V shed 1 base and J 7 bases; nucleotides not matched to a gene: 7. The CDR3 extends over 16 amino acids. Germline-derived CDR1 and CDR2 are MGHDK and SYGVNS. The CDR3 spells CASSEWQGGRNSPLHF. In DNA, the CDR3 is TGTGCCAGCAGTGAATGGCAGGGGGGGAGAAATTCACCCCTCCACTTT.

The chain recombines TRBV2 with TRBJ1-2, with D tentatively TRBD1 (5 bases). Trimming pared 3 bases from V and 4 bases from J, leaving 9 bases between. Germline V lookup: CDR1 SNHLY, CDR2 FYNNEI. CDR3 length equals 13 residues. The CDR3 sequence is CASSDGGVYGYTF. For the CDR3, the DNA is TGTGCCAGCAGTGATGGGGGTGTCTATGGCTACACCTTC.

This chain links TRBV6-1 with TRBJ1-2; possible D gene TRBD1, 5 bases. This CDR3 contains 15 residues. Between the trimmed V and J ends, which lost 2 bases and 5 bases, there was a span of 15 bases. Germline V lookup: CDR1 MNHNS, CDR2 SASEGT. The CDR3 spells CASSEFSRVGYGYTF. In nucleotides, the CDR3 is TGTGCCAGCAGTGAATTTTCCAGGGTTGGGTATGGCTACACCTTC.

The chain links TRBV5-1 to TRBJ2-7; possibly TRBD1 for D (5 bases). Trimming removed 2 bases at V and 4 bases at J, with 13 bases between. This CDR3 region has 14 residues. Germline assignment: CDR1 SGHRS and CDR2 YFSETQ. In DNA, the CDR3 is TGCGCCAGCAGCTTTCAGGGTCCCTCTTACGAGCAGTACTTC. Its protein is CASSFQGPSYEQYF.

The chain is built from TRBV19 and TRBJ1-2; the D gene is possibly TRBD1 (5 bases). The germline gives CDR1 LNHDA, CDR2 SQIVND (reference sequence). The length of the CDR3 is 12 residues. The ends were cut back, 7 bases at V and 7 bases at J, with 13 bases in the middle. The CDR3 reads CASTWDAGGYTF. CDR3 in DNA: TGTGCCAGTACCTGGGACGCTGGTGGCTACACCTTC. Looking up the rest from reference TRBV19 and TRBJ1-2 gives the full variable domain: DGGITQSPKYLFRKEGQNVTLSCEQNLNHDAMYWYRQDPGQGLRLIYYSQIVNDFQKGDIAEGYSVSREKKESFPLTVTSAQKNPTAFYLCASTWDAGGYTFGSGTRLTVV.

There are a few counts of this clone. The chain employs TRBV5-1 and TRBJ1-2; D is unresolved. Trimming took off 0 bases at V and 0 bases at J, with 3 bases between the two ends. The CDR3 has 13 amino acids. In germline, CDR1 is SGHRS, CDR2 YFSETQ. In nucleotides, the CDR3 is TGCGCCAGCAGCTTGGAAGCTAACTATGGCTACACCTTC. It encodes CASSLEANYGYTF.

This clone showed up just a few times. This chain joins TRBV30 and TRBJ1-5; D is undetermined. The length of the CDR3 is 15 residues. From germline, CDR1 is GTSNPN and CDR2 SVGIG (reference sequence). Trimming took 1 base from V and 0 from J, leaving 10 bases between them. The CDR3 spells CAWSEGSNSNQPQHF. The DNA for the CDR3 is TGTGCCTGGAGTGAAGGGTCTAATAGCAATCAGCCCCAGCATTTT.

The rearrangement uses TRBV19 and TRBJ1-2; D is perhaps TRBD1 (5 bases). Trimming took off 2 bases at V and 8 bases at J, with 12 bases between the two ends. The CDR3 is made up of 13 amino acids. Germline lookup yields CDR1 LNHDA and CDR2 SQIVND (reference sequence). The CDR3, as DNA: TGTGCCAGTAGTATATTTACAGGCGGCGGCTACACCTTC. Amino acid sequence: CASSIFTGGGYTF.

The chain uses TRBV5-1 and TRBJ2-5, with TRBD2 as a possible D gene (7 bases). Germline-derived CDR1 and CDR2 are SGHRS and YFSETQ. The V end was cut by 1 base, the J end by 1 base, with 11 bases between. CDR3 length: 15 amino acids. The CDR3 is CASSLRGGTQETQYF. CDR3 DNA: TGCGCCAGCAGCTTGAGGGGGGGGACCCAAGAGACCCAGTACTTC.

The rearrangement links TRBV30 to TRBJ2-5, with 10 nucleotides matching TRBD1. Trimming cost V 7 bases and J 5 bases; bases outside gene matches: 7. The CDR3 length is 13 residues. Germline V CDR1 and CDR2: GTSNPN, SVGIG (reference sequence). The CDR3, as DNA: TGTGCCTTCCGGGACAGGGGAATGGAGACCCAGTACTTC. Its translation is CAFRDRGMETQYF.

CDR3 sequence: CASSPLDGQISTGELFF. The CDR3 DNA reads as TGTGCCAGCAGCCCTCTGGATGGCCAAATCTCCACCGGGGAGCTGTTTTTT. This chain connects TRBV7-6 to TRBJ2-2; D gene uncertain. Per the germline V gene, CDR1 is SGHVS and CDR2 is FNYEAQ. The CDR3 extends over 17 amino acids. Trimming removed 5 bases from V and 4 bases from J, with 20 bases in between. Filled out from reference TRBV7-6 and TRBJ2-2, the complete variable domain reads GAGVSQSPRYKVTKRGQDVALRCDPISGHVSLYWYRQALGQGPEFLTYFNYEAQQDKSGLPNDRFSAERPEGSISTLTIQRTEQRDSAMYRCASSPLDGQISTGELFFGEGSRLTVL.

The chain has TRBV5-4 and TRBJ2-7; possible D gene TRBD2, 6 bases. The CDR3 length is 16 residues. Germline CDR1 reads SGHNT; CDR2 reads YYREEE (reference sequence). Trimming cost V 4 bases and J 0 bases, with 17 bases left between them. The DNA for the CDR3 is TGTGCCAGCAGCCCCGGAGGGCCAGGCCGCTCCTACGAGCAGTACTTC. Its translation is CASSPGGPGRSYEQYF.

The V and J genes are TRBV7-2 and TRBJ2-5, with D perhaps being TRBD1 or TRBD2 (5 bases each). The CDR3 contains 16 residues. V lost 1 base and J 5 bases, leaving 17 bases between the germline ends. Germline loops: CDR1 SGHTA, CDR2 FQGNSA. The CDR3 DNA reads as TGTGCCAGCAGCTTAGGCCAACGGGGCCGGGGCGAGACCCAGTACTTC. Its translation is CASSLGQRGRGETQYF.

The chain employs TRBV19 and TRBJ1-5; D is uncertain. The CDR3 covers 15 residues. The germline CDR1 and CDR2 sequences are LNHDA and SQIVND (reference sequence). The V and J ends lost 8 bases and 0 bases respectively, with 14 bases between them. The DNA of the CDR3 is TGTGCCAGTGAACGACTCTCTAATAGCAATCAGCCCCAGCATTTT. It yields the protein CASERLSNSNQPQHF. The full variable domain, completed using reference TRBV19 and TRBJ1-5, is DGGITQSPKYLFRKEGQNVTLSCEQNLNHDAMYWYRQDPGQGLRLIYYSQIVNDFQKGDIAEGYSVSREKKESFPLTVTSAQKNPTAFYLCASERLSNSNQPQHFGDGTRLSIL.

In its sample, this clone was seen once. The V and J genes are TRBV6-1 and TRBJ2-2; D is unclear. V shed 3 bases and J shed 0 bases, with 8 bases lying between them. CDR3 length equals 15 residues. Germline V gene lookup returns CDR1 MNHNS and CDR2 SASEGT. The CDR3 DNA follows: TGTGCCAGCAGTGACGAATACGCGAACACCGGGGAGCTGTTTTTT. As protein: CASSDEYANTGELFF.

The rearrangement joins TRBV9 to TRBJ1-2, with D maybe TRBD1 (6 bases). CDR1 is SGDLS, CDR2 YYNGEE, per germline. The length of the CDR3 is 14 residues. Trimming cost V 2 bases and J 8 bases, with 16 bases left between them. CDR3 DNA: TGTGCCAGCAGCGTGACGGACAGCCCCTCGGGCTACACCTTC. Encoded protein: CASSVTDSPSGYTF.

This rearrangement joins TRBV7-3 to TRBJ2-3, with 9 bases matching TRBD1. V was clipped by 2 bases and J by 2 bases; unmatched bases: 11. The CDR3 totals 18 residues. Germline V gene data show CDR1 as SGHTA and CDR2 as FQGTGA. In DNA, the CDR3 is TGTGCCAGCAGCTTATACTCCCTGGGGACAGGGTCCACAGATACGCAGTATTTT. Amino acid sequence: CASSLYSLGTGSTDTQYF.

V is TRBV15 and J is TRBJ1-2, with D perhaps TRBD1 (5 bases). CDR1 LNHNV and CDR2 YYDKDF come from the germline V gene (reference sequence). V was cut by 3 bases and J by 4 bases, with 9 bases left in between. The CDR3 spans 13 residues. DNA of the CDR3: TGTGCCACCAGCAGTGTAGACAGCTATGGCTACACCTTC. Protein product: CATSSVDSYGYTF.

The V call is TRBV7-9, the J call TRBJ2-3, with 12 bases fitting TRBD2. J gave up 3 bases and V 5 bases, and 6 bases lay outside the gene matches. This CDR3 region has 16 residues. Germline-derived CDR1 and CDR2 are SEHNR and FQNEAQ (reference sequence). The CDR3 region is CASSTRTSGETDTQYF. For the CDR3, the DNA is TGTGCCAGCAGCACCAGGACTAGCGGGGAAACAGATACGCAGTATTTT.

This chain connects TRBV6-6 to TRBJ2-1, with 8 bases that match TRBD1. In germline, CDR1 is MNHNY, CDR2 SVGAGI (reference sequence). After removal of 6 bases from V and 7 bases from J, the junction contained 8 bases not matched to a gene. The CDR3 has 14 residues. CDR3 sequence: CASSRGQEGNEQFF. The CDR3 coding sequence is TGTGCCAGCAGCCGGGGACAGGAAGGGAATGAGCAGTTCTTC.

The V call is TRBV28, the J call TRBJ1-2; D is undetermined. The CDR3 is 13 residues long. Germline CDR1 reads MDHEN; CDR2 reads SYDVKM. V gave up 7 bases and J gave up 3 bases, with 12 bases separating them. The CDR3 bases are TGTGCCAGCATCGCAGCGCTAGACTATGGCTACACCTTC. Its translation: CASIAALDYGYTF.

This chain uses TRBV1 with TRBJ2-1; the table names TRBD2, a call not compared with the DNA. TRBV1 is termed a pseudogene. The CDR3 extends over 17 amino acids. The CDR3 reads CTSSLYSGTSGYNEQFF. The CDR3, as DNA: TGCACCAGCAGCCTTTATTCCGGGACTAGCGGTTACAATGAGCAGTTCTTC.

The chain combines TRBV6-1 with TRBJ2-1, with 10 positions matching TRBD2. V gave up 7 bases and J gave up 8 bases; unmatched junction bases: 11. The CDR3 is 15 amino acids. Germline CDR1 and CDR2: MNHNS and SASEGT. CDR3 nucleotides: TGTGCCAGCACCCAAAGCGGGGGGGCCCACCATGAGCAGTTCTTC. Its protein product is CASTQSGGAHHEQFF.